This T cell receptor beta chain is from a study of OX40 agonist ivuxolimab in advanced cancers. Study-wide background: Enrollees could have had prior anti-PD-1, anti-PD-L1 or anti-CTLA-4 therapy, which more than 30% had received.

Assay: immunoSEQ multiplex PCR; the TCRdb copy retains only in-frame clones and omits some. The sample includes about 96,000 clones, roughly 91% seen only once; the top ten take 1.5% to 2%. Patients were ruled out by autoimmune disease history or systemic immunosuppression. CDR3 length: 14 amino acids. V lost 2 bases and J 1 base, leaving 9 bases between the germline ends. Per germline, CDR1 SGHTA and CDR2 FQGNSA. Study-wide points: The average count of expanded clones was higher among CD8+ T cells than among CD4+.

Concerning this clone: Its antigen is unknown.

Sequenced here: CD4+ or CD8+ T cells sorted from blood, sampled in a trial of the OX40 agonist ivuxolimab. The chain is built from TRBV7-2 and TRBJ2-7, with D perhaps matching TRBD1 (7 bases). The TCR originated in an adult with an advanced solid tumor such as melanoma, head and neck, liver or kidney cancer. The CDR3 region is CASSLQGGSYEQYF. CDR3 coding DNA: TGTGCCAGCAGCTTACAGGGGGGATCCTACGAGCAGTACTTC.